Below, 10 T cell receptor beta chains from the same sample are listed, as sequenced in a study of T-cell reconstitution after alpha-beta-depleted transplantation in children. Unique molecular identifiers were built into the TCRbeta library. TCRdb processed the PCR reads anew with MiXCR; each CDR3 protein has one entry. The sample includes 480,000 or so distinct CDR3 sequences, over 9.5% of them seen just once. Sequenced material: PBMCs, taken before TCRalphabeta/CD19-depleted stem cell transplant. These receptors all come from a child aged 2-9 years with inherited bone marrow failure, due to receive a stem cell transplant.

This clonotype was counted only a few times. The rearrangement joins TRBV5-5 to TRBJ2-7, with 9 bases lining up with TRBD1. J gave up 7 bases and V 4 bases, and 6 bases lay outside the gene matches. Germline CDR1 is SGHKS and CDR2 is YYEKEE (reference sequence). This CDR3 has 13 residues. The CDR3 sequence is CASSRRTGVEQYF. CDR3 bases: TGTGCCAGCAGCCGCCGGACAGGGGTTGAGCAGTACTTC.

This clonotype was found many times. This chain joins TRBV18 and TRBJ2-3, with TRBD2 matching 8 bases. The CDR3 has 17 amino acids. V lost 2 bases and J lost 1; bases outside the gene matches: 8. Germline V gene lookup returns CDR1 KGHSH and CDR2 LQKENI. The CDR3 sequence is CASSPSPLAVGTDTQYF. As DNA, the CDR3 is TGTGCCAGCTCACCATCGCCACTAGCGGTCGGCACAGATACGCAGTATTTT.

This clonotype was picked up many times. The V call is TRBV5-1, the J call TRBJ2-7; 12 nucleotides match TRBD2. V lost 4 bases to trimming and J lost 3 bases; unmatched junction nucleotides: 5. Germline V gene data show CDR1 as SGHRS and CDR2 as YFSETQ. The CDR3 is 15 amino acids. The CDR3 nucleotides are TGCGCCAGCAGCGGTGGGACTAGCGGGCTCTACGAGCAGTACTTC. Translation: CASSGGTSGLYEQYF.

This clonotype was observed many times. The chain employs TRBV27 and TRBJ1-1; D remains unclear. V lost 2 bases and J lost 5, with 9 bases in between. Per the germline V gene, CDR1 is MNHEY and CDR2 is SMNVEV (reference sequence). The CDR3 has 13 amino acids. CDR3 in amino acids: CASSLAQSTEAFF. CDR3 DNA sequence: TGTGCCAGCAGTTTAGCCCAGTCGACTGAAGCTTTCTTT.

This chain links TRBV5-1 with TRBJ2-5; the D gene is possibly TRBD1 (5 bases). V lost 0 bases to trimming and J lost 7 bases, with 19 bases between them. This CDR3 comprises 16 residues. The germline V gene encodes CDR1 SGHRS and CDR2 YFSETQ. The CDR3 is CASSLGVTAPWGTQYF. DNA of the CDR3: TGCGCCAGCAGCTTGGGAGTGACAGCCCCGTGGGGGACCCAGTACTTC.

The rearrangement joins TRBV12-3 or TRBV12-4 to TRBJ2-2; D possibly matches TRBD1 or TRBD2 (6 bases each). The CDR3 is 19 amino acids. The V gene lost 6 bases and the J gene lost 1 base, with 24 bases spanning the gap. The CDR3: CASSPIWSGARGNTGELFF. The CDR3 DNA reads TGTGCCAGCAGCCCGATATGGTCGGGGGCCCGGGGGAACACCGGGGAGCTGTTTTTT.

Many counts were recorded for this clonotype. The rearrangement uses TRBV27 and TRBJ1-1; D may be TRBD1 (6 bases). CDR3 size: 14 residues. Germline lookup yields CDR1 MNHEY and CDR2 SMNVEV (reference sequence). Trimming took off 5 bases at V and 5 bases at J, with 15 bases between the two ends. As DNA, the CDR3 is TGTGCCAGCAGTAGGGGGGACCTCGGGACTGAAGCTTTCTTT. The encoded protein is CASSRGDLGTEAFF.

Many counts were recorded for this clonotype. CDR3: CASSPLGGLAVWSTDTQYF. CDR3 DNA: TGTGCCAGCAGTCCGCTAGGGGGACTAGCGGTATGGAGCACAGATACGCAGTATTTT. The gene calls are TRBV27 and TRBJ2-3; 11 bases are a match to TRBD2. The CDR3 is made up of 19 amino acids. Germline-derived CDR1 and CDR2 are MNHEY and SMNVEV (reference sequence). With V trimmed by 5 bases and J by 0 bases, 13 bases remained unmatched.

Many counts were recorded for this clonotype. The chain employs TRBV12-3 or TRBV12-4 and TRBJ2-2, with TRBD2 matching over 7 bases. The trim removed 6 bases at V and 0 bases at J, leaving 4 bases unmatched. The CDR3 has 15 residues. In DNA, the CDR3 is TGTGCCAGCAGACTGGGGGGGGCGAACACCGGGGAGCTGTTTTTT. Protein product: CASRLGGANTGELFF.

As concerns this clonotype: A read error may explain this, as a much larger clone is one base away. The V gene is TRBV11-2, the J gene TRBJ1-1; no clear D gene. Germline loops: CDR1 SGHAT, CDR2 FQNNGV. CDR3 length: 17 residues. The CDR3 sequence: CASSLVRGFGMNTDAFF. CDR3 nucleotide sequence: TGTGCCAGCAGCTTAGTACGAGGGTTTGGGATGAACACTGACGCTTTCTTT.